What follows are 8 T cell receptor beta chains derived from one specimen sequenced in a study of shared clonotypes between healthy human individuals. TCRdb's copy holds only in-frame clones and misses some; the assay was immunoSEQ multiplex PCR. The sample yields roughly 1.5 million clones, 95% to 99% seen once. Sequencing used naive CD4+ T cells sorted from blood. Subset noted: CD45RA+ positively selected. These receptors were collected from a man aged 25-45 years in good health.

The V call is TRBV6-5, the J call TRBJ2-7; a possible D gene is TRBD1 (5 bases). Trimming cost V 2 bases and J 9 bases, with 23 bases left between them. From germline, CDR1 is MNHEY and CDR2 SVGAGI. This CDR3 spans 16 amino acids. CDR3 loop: CASSYDSVTAAGSQYF. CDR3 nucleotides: TGTGCCAGCAGTTACGATTCTGTGACCGCGGCAGGGTCGCAGTACTTC.

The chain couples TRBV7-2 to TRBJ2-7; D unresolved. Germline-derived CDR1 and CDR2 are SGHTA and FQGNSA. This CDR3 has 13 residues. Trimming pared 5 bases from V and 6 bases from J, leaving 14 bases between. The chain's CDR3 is CASSPEAWREQYF. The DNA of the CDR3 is TGTGCCAGCAGCCCAGAAGCTTGGCGCGAGCAGTACTTC.

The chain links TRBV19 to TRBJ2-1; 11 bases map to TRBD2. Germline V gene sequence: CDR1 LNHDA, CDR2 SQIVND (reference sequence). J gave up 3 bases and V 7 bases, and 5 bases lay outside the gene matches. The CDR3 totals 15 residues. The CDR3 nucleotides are TGTGCCAGTAAAGTAGGGACTAGCGGCTACAATGAGCAGTTCTTC. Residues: CASKVGTSGYNEQFF.

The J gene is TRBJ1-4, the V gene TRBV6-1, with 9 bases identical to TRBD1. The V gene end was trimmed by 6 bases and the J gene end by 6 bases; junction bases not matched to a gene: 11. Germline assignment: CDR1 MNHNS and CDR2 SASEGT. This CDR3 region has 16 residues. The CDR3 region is CASSEKTGGGDEKLFF. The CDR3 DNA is TGTGCCAGCAGCGAAAAAACAGGGGGCGGGGATGAAAAACTGTTTTTT.

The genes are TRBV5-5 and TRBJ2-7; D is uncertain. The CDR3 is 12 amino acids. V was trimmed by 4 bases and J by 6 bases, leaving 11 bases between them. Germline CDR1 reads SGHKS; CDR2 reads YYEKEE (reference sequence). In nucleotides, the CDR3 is TGTGCCAGCAGCCTGAGACCCCCCGAGCAGTACTTC. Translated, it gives CASSLRPPEQYF.

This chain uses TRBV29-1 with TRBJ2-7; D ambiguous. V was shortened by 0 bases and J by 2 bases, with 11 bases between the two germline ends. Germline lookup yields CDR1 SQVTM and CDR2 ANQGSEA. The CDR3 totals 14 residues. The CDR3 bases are TGCAGCGTTGAAGAACCCAAAAACCCCTACGAGCAGTACTTC. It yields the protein CSVEEPKNPYEQYF.

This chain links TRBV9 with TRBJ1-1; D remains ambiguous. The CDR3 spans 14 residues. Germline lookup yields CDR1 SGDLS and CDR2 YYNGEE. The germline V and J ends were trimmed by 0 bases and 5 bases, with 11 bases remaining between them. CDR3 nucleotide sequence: TGTGCCAGCAGCGTAGGGGTACTGGGGACTGAAGCTTTCTTT. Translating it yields CASSVGVLGTEAFF.

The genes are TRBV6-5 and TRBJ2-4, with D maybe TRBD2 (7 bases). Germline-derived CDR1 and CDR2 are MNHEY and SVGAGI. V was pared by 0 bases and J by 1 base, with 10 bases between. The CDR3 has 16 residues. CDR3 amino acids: CASSYSGGLAKNIQYF. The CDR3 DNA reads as TGTGCCAGCAGTTACTCGGGGGGGCTGGCCAAAAACATTCAGTACTTC.